This passage covers 25 T cell receptor beta chains from one sample sequenced in a study of post-analysis software for immune sequencing data. Study results and limitations: Roughly five TRBV segments appeared more often in patients than in controls, and TRBV5-6, TRBV5-1 and TRBV20-1 were among these.

Their recognized antigens are unknown. Unique molecular identifiers tagged the TCR beta cDNA libraries. TCRdb reprocessed the PCR reads via MiXCR and lists one record per CDR3 protein. The profile shows roughly 650,000 distinct CDR3 sequences, around 64% of them singletons. The sequenced sample consisted of blood. These receptors came from a girl aged 2-10 years with multiple sclerosis.

The rearrangement joins TRBV7-2 to TRBJ1-2; no clear D gene. This CDR3 is 14 amino acids long. Germline V lookup: CDR1 SGHTA, CDR2 FQGNSA. Trimming cost V 4 bases and J 4 bases, with 13 bases left between them. The CDR3 loop is CASSSISLLYGYTF. In nucleotides, the CDR3 is TGTGCCAGCAGCTCTATAAGTCTTCTCTATGGCTACACCTTC.

The chain joins TRBV7-9 to TRBJ1-4, with D hard to call. V lost 1 base, J lost 5 bases, and 8 bases lay in between. This CDR3 has 14 amino acids. Germline CDR1 reads SEHNR; CDR2 reads FQNEAQ (reference sequence). The CDR3 sequence: CASSLGAENEKLFF. The CDR3 nucleotides are TGTGCCAGCAGCTTAGGGGCTGAGAATGAAAAACTGTTTTTT.

The chain uses TRBV6-5 and TRBJ1-2, with D possibly being TRBD1 (5 bases). The CDR3 is made up of 12 amino acids. The germline CDR1 and CDR2 sequences are MNHEY and SVGAGI. The CDR3 spells CAAGRGAYGYTF. CDR3 DNA sequence: TGTGCTGCGGGGAGGGGCGCCTATGGCTACACCTTC.

The rearrangement joins TRBV5-1 to TRBJ2-1; 10 positions match TRBD2. The CDR3 is 16 amino acids. Germline V lookup: CDR1 SGHRS, CDR2 YFSETQ. V lost 5 bases to trimming and J lost 3 bases; unmatched junction nucleotides: 8. The CDR3: CASRNASGSLYNEQFF. In nucleotides, the CDR3 is TGCGCCAGCAGGAATGCTAGCGGGAGTCTCTACAATGAGCAGTTCTTC.

V is TRBV29-1 and J is TRBJ2-5; 11 nucleotides align to TRBD1. The J call is doubtful: the DNA matches TRBJ2-7 better. The V gene's germline CDR1 is SQVTM and CDR2 ANQGSEA. This CDR3 contains 12 residues. In DNA form, the CDR3 reads TGCAGCGTTGTGGGGACAGGGGGCGAGCAGTACTTC. As protein: CSVVGTGGEQYF.

The chain links TRBV5-1 to TRBJ2-5; tentatively, D is TRBD2 (5 bases). With the DNA end fitting TRBJ2-7 better, the J assignment may be wrong. CDR3 length: 15 residues. Germline V gene lookup returns CDR1 SGHRS and CDR2 YFSETQ. The CDR3 reads CASSFWTGNSYEQYF. DNA for the CDR3: TGCGCCAGCAGCTTCTGGACCGGGAACTCCTACGAGCAGTACTTC.

This clonotype was found a few times. The rearrangement joins TRBV3-1 to TRBJ2-4; perhaps D is TRBD1 or TRBD2 (6 bases each). This CDR3 contains 16 residues. The germline gives CDR1 LGHDT, CDR2 YNNKEL (reference sequence). Between the trimmed V and J ends, which lost 0 bases and 5 bases, there was a span of 14 bases. The CDR3 nucleotides are TGTGCCAGCAGCCAAGAGGGGGGACACATCCAAAACATTCAGTACTTC. Its translation is CASSQEGGHIQNIQYF.

In this sample, this clonotype turned up once. The chain links TRBV30 to TRBJ2-3; tentatively, D is TRBD1 or TRBD2 (6 bases each). This CDR3 is built from 13 residues. Germline-derived CDR1 and CDR2 are GTSNPN and SVGIG (reference sequence). Trimming shortened V by 2 bases and J by 6 bases, and 12 bases separated the two germline ends. This CDR3 is CAWSNRAGDTQYF. CDR3 coding DNA: TGTGCCTGGAGTAACAGGGCGGGGGATACGCAGTATTTT.

The V gene is TRBV4-2, the J gene TRBJ1-2; the D is unclear. The germline gives CDR1 LGHNA, CDR2 YNFKEQ. The CDR3 extends over 13 amino acids. V dropped 0 bases and J dropped 8 bases, with 10 bases sitting between them. CDR3 nucleotides: TGTGCCAGCAGCCAAGATGTATTTTTGGGCTACACCTTC. This translates into CASSQDVFLGYTF.

This clonotype has a handful of counts. V gene TRBV29-1 combines with J gene TRBJ2-1; D unresolved. Trimming took off 5 bases at V and 7 bases at J, with 15 bases between the two ends. The CDR3 is 13 residues long. Germline assignment: CDR1 SQVTM and CDR2 ANQGSEA. The CDR3 here is CSVHRQEENEQFF. The CDR3 bases are TGCAGCGTTCATCGTCAAGAGGAAAATGAGCAGTTCTTC.

This clonotype has more than one count but fewer than ten. This chain connects TRBV10-1 to TRBJ1-1, with D tentatively TRBD1 (5 bases). V lost 2 bases, J lost 4 bases, and 14 bases lay in between. The CDR3 has 15 residues. From germline, CDR1 is WNHNN and CDR2 SYGVQD (reference sequence). CDR3 region: CASSERRGRGTEAFF. CDR3 coding DNA: TGCGCCAGCAGTGAGAGGAGGGGAAGGGGCACTGAAGCTTTCTTT.

This clonotype was picked up a small number of times. The chain has TRBV6-5 and TRBJ2-5; the D gene is possibly TRBD2 (5 bases). Trimming left V 4 bases short and J 5 bases short, with 20 bases between. Germline CDR1 and CDR2: MNHEY and SVGAGI. The CDR3 has 16 residues. The CDR3 loop reads CASSSPYTRRRETQYF. The DNA of the CDR3 is TGTGCCAGCAGTTCTCCCTACACCCGGAGGAGGGAGACCCAGTACTTC.

V gene TRBV5-1 combines with J gene TRBJ1-2; 9 bases fit TRBD1. Germline V lookup: CDR1 SGHRS, CDR2 YFSETQ. There are 15 residues in the CDR3. The junction had 4 bases not matched to a gene; V was cut back by 0 bases and J by 4 bases. CDR3 nucleotide sequence: TGCGCCAGCAGCTTGGAGGGGACAGGGAGCTATGGCTACACCTTC. Its translation: CASSLEGTGSYGYTF.

This clonotype was counted once. V and J are TRBV10-3 and TRBJ2-4, with TRBD2 identical over 14 bases. The closer fit of TRBJ2-7 to the DNA end suggests the J call may be wrong. Germline CDR1 and CDR2: ENHRY and SYGVKD. The CDR3 spans 15 residues. As DNA, the CDR3 is TGTGCCATCAGAGGGACTAGCGGGAGTTCTCACGAGCAGTACTTC. This gives the protein CAIRGTSGSSHEQYF.

This clonotype was recorded a few times. The chain joins TRBV29-1 to TRBJ1-1; D not certain. The germline gives CDR1 SQVTM, CDR2 ANQGSEA. Trimming left V 4 bases short and J 2 bases short, with 8 bases between. CDR3 size: 12 residues. This CDR3 is CSVVPGNTEAFF. Here the CDR3 DNA reads TGCAGCGTTGTACCTGGAAACACTGAAGCTTTCTTT.

V and J are TRBV12-3 or TRBV12-4 and TRBJ2-1; 8 nucleotides align to TRBD2. This CDR3 is 18 amino acids long. With V trimmed by 2 bases and J by 0 bases, 9 bases remained unmatched. The CDR3 DNA reads TGTGCCAGCAGTTTATATAGTAGCGGGATGACCTCCTACAATGAGCAGTTCTTC. Encoded protein: CASSLYSSGMTSYNEQFF.

The genes are TRBV5-5 and TRBJ2-1; 11 bases are a match to TRBD1. The ends lost 2 bases at V and 5 bases at J; junction bases unmatched: 6. The CDR3 is made up of 16 amino acids. The germline V gene has CDR1 SGHKS and CDR2 YYEKEE (reference sequence). The CDR3 coding sequence is TGTGCCAGCAGCTTACTACCGGGACAGGGGGACAATGAGCAGTTCTTC. Its translation is CASSLLPGQGDNEQFF.

This clonotype has just one count. DNA of the CDR3: TGTGCCAGCAGTCGCCTCCTCGCAGAGACCCAGTACTTC. This sequence encodes CASSRLLAETQYF. The gene calls are TRBV12-3 or TRBV12-4 and TRBJ2-5, with D hard to call. V was pared by 5 bases and J by 4 bases, with 11 bases between. This CDR3 contains 13 residues.

This clonotype showed up just a few times. The genes are TRBV15 and TRBJ2-1; D remains unclear. The CDR3 runs 15 residues. Trimming cost V 2 bases and J 6 bases, with 14 bases left between them. The germline V gene has CDR1 LNHNV and CDR2 YYDKDF (reference sequence). The chain's CDR3 is CATSRPSILGNEQFF. CDR3 bases: TGTGCCACCAGCAGACCCTCGATCCTCGGCAATGAGCAGTTCTTC.

In regard to this clonotype: The germline gene is not matched at one end of the junction; a read error may be the cause. The rearrangement links TRBV20-1 to TRBJ2-1, with D tentatively TRBD2 (5 bases). The germline CDR1 and CDR2 sequences are DFQATT and SNEGSKA (reference sequence). This CDR3 contains 12 residues. CDR3 coding DNA: TGCAATGCTAGAGATTGGAGGAATGAGCAGTTCTTC. Its protein product is CNARDWRNEQFF.

V is TRBV5-1 and J is TRBJ2-5; 7 bases are shared with TRBD2. The CDR3 sequence is 15 residues long. With V trimmed by 4 bases and J by 2 bases, 8 bases remained unmatched. Germline values: CDR1 SGHRS, CDR2 YFSETQ. CDR3 residues: CASSPLAELQETQYF. In DNA form, the CDR3 reads TGCGCCAGCAGCCCGCTAGCGGAGTTACAAGAGACCCAGTACTTC.

This clonotype has a handful of counts. This chain links TRBV10-3 with TRBJ2-3, with a weak D call TRBD1 (5 bases). The CDR3 has 14 amino acids. Trimming removed 6 bases from V and 0 bases from J, with 10 bases in between. CDR1 is ENHRY and CDR2 is SYGVKD in the germline V gene. The CDR3 reads CAISETASTDTQYF. The CDR3 bases are TGTGCCATCAGCGAGACAGCTAGCACAGATACGCAGTATTTT.

The chain links TRBV4-3 to TRBJ2-5; D is unclear. Germline CDR1 is LGHNA and CDR2 is YSLEER. This CDR3 comprises 13 residues. Trimming removed 1 base at V and 3 bases at J, with 6 bases between. The CDR3 loop is CASSQGRKETQYF. In DNA, the CDR3 is TGCGCCAGCAGCCAAGGGCGGAAAGAGACCCAGTACTTC.

This clonotype occurred a few times. The chain carries TRBV4-1 and TRBJ2-3; D not resolved. The CDR3 consists of 15 residues. V lost 3 bases to trimming and J lost 0 bases, with 10 bases between them. Looked up from germline, CDR1 is MGHRA and CDR2 is YSYEKL. CDR3 bases: TGCGCCAGCAGCCATGTACAGACTAGCACAGATACGCAGTATTTT. It yields the protein CASSHVQTSTDTQYF.

The CDR3 sequence: CASRDPRGEQFF. The CDR3 region has the DNA TGTGCCAGCAGGGACCCCCGCGGGGAGCAGTTCTTC. The chain uses TRBV12-3 or TRBV12-4 and TRBJ2-1, with a tentative D call TRBD2 (5 bases). The V end lost 6 bases, the J end lost 10 bases, and 13 bases lay between the germline ends. This CDR3 spans 12 amino acids.